A selection of T cell receptor beta chains follows, all from one sample in a study of T cells in Graves' hyperthyroidism and ophthalmopathy. MiXCR, run by TCRdb on the multiplex PCR reads, gives a single entry per CDR3 protein. The sample contains a few hundred thousand distinct CDR3 sequences, roughly 13% of which appear only once. Material for sequencing was blood. Receptor source: a woman between 18 and 29 years old with Graves' hyperthyroidism. Each CDR3 is given with its conserved first and last residue. Each record gives: clone size, D gene, J gene, V gene, CDR3 length, CDR3 protein, CDR3 DNA. D genes are given only for firm matches. Clone size is not always given. Where it is, it says once, few, many or a class for expanded clones.

many . TRBJ1-4 TRBV12-3/TRBV12-4 14 CASKGFQGREKLFF TGTGCCAGCAAGGGTTTCCAGGGAAGGGAAAAACTGTTTTTT
many . TRBJ2-1 TRBV11-2 15 CASSLGATAHNEQFF TGTGCCAGCAGCTTAGGAGCAACGGCGCACAATGAGCAGTTCTTC
many TRBD1 TRBJ2-7 TRBV12-3/TRBV12-4 16 CASSLETGEETYEQYF TGTGCCAGCAGTTTAGAGACAGGGGAGGAGACCTACGAGCAGTACTTC
many TRBD2 TRBJ2-7 TRBV5-1 14 CASSLAGGSYEQYF TGTGCCAGCAGTTTGGCGGGAGGGTCCTACGAGCAGTACTTC
. . TRBJ1-1 TRBV19 13 CASRGPGDAEAFF TGTGCCAGTAGAGGCCCGGGGGACGCTGAAGCTTTCTTT
many TRBD1 TRBJ2-1 TRBV11-3 15 CASSSQGGYNNEQFF TGTGCCAGCAGCTCACAGGGGGGTTACAACAATGAGCAGTTCTTC
many . TRBJ2-1 TRBV5-6 16 CASSLKVRASYNEQFF TGTGCCAGCAGCTTGAAGGTCAGAGCCTCCTACAATGAGCAGTTCTTC
. TRBD1 TRBJ2-2 TRBV4-2 18 CASSHAPGQGGSTGELFF TGTGCCAGCAGCCACGCTCCGGGACAGGGCGGGAGCACCGGGGAGCTGTTTTTT
many TRBD2 TRBJ2-2 TRBV5-1 18 CASSLAAVAGIWTGELFF TGCGCCAGCAGCTTGGCAGCAGTAGCGGGAATATGGACCGGGGAGCTGTTTTTT
many . TRBJ1-5 TRBV6-5 15 CASSYSIRGNQPQHF TGTGCCAGCAGTTACTCGATACGGGGCAATCAGCCCCAGCATTTT
few TRBD1 TRBJ2-6 TRBV9 18 CASSGGDSLTPGANVLTF TGTGCCAGCAGCGGTGGGGACAGCCTTACCCCTGGGGCCAACGTCCTGACTTTC
few . TRBJ1-1 TRBV5-1 13 CASSLNTGGDTFF TGCGCCAGCAGCTTGAACACGGGGGGGGATACTTTCTTT
few . TRBJ2-2 TRBV19 16 CATKTGQSLNTGELFF TGTGCCACGAAAACGGGACAATCCCTCAACACCGGGGAGCTGTTTTTT
. . TRBJ2-2 TRBV10-3 17 CAISDMGRASATGELFF TGTGCCATCAGTGATATGGGTAGGGCATCGGCCACCGGGGAGCTGTTTTTT
many TRBD1 TRBJ1-6 TRBV27 14 CASCMTGVASPLHF TGTGCCAGCTGTATGACAGGGGTGGCTTCACCCCTCCACTTT
many . TRBJ1-1 TRBV7-3 15 CASTLNRAANTEAFF TGTGCCAGCACCCTTAATCGGGCGGCGAACACTGAAGCTTTCTTT
many . TRBJ1-5 TRBV20-1 12 CSATGSGQPQHF TGCAGTGCTACAGGGTCCGGACAGCCCCAGCATTTT
few . TRBJ1-1 TRBV4-1 18 CASSQVSGGGPPSTEAFF TGCGCCAGCAGCCAAGTATCCGGGGGGGGACCCCCAAGCACTGAAGCTTTCTTT
many . TRBJ1-3 TRBV19 14 CASSTGRSGNTIYF TGTGCCAGTAGTACAGGACGGAGCGGAAACACCATATATTTT
few TRBD1 TRBJ1-6 TRBV18 13 CASSRGQDSPLHF TGTGCCAGCTCACGGGGACAGGATTCACCCCTCCACTTT
. . TRBJ1-2 TRBV6-5 14 CASSSAGISYGYTF TGTGCCAGCAGTTCGGCAGGGATTTCCTATGGCTACACCTTC